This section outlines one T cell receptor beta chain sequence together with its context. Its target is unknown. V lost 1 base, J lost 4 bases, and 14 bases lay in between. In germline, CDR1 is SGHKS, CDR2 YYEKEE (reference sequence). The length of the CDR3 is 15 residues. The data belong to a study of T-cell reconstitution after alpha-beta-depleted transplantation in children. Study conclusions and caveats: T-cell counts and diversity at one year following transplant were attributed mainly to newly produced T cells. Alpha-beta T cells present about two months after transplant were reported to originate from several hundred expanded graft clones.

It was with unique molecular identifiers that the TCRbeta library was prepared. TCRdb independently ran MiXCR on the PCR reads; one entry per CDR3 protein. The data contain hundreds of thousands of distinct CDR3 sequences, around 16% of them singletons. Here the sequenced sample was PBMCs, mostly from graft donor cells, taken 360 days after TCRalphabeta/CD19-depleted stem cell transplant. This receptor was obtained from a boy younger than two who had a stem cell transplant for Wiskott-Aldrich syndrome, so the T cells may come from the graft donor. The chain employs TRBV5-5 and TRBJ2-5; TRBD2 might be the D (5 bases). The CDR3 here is CASSLRTPKRETQYF. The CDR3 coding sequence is TGTGCCAGCAGCTTGAGGACTCCCAAGCGAGAGACCCAGTACTTC.